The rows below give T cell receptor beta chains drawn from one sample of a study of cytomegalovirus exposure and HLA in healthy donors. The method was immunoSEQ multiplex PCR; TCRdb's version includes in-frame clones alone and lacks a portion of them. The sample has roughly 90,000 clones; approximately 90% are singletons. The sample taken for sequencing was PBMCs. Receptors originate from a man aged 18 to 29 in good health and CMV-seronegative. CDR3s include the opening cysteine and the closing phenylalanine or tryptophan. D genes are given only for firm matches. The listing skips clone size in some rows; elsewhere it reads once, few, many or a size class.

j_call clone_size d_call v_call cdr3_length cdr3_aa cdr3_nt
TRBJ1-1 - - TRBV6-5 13 CASINEMNTEAFF TGTGCCAGCATAAATGAGATGAACACTGAAGCTTTCTTT
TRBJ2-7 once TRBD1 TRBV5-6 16 CASSRPRQGALYEQYF TGTGCCAGCAGCAGACCAAGACAGGGGGCACTTTACGAGCAGTACTTC
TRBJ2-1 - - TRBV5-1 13 CASSFTGFNEQFF TGCGCCAGCAGCTTTACAGGGTTCAATGAGCAGTTCTTC
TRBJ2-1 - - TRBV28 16 CASSTPQGPQIDEQFF TGTGCCAGCAGTACCCCTCAGGGCCCACAAATCGATGAGCAGTTCTTC
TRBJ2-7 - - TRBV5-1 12 CASSLPSYEQYF TGCGCCAGCAGTCTACCCTCCTACGAGCAGTACTTC
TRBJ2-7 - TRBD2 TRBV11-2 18 CASSLAHRWREATYEQYF TGTGCCAGCAGCTTAGCTCACCGATGGCGGGAGGCCACCTACGAGCAGTACTTC
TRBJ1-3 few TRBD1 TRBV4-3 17 CASSQDHRGRSGNTIYF TGCGCCAGCAGCCAAGATCACAGGGGCCGCTCTGGAAACACCATATATTTT
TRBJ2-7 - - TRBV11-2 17 CASSHPGSPNNPYEQYF TGTGCCAGCAGCCACCCCGGGTCGCCGAATAACCCCTACGAGCAGTACTTC
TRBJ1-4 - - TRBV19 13 CASSTQYNEKLFF TGTGCCAGTAGTACCCAGTACAATGAAAAACTGTTTTTT
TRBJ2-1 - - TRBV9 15 CASSVGDSRGNEQFF TGTGCCAGCAGCGTAGGCGACAGCCGAGGCAATGAGCAGTTCTTC
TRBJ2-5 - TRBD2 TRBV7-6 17 CASSLVLGLAGSETQYF TGTGCCAGCAGCTTAGTTCTCGGACTAGCGGGATCAGAGACCCAGTACTTC
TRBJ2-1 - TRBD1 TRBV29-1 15 CSATGPQGTVHEQFF TGCAGCGCAACCGGGCCCCAAGGGACAGTCCATGAGCAGTTCTTC
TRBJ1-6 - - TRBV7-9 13 CASSSTYNSPLHF TGTGCCAGCAGCTCCACATACAATTCACCCCTCCACTTT
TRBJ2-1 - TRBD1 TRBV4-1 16 CASSPKGQGRNNEQFF TGCGCCAGCAGCCCCAAGGGACAGGGTAGGAATAATGAGCAGTTCTTC
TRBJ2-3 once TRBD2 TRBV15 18 CATSRTSSSGTGTDTQYF TGTGCCACCAGCAGAACCAGTTCTAGCGGGACGGGCACAGATACGCAGTATTTT
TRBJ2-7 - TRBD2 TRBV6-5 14 CASMNGRAGYEQYF TGTGCCAGCATGAACGGGAGGGCAGGCTACGAGCAGTACTTC